One sample yielded the 10 T cell receptor beta chains listed below, sequenced in a study of shared clonotypes between healthy human individuals. CD8 cells classed as naive were CD45RO-negative and positively selected for CCR7, excluding terminally differentiated effector memory CD45RA+ cells. Profiling relied on immunoSEQ multiplex PCR, and the TCRdb table lists in-frame clones only, not all of them. Altogether about 2 million clones are present, just under 95% being singletons, with the ten largest covering more than 0.9%. Sequencing was carried out using naive CD8+ T cells sorted from blood. The source is a man younger than 35 in good health.

This clone showed up just once. The rearrangement uses TRBV2 and TRBJ1-1; 9 nucleotides agree with TRBD1. Germline CDR1 and CDR2: SNHLY and FYNNEI. The V segment lost 6 bases and the J segment 0 bases; nucleotides outside the gene matches: 14. CDR3 length equals 18 residues. This CDR3 is CASRNPGQGFPMNTEAFF. In DNA form, the CDR3 reads TGTGCCAGCAGGAATCCGGGACAGGGTTTTCCCATGAACACTGAAGCTTTCTTT.

This clone showed up just a few times. This sequence joins TRBV19 and TRBJ2-4, with D tentatively TRBD1 or TRBD2 (6 bases each). With 6 bases removed from V and 5 bases from J, the gap between germline ends came to 11 bases. Germline V gene data show CDR1 as LNHDA and CDR2 as SQIVND (reference sequence). The CDR3 is 13 amino acids. The DNA of the CDR3 is TGTGCCAGTAGACAGGGAGGCGAAAACATTCAGTACTTC. Residues: CASRQGGENIQYF. Variable domain in full (rest from reference TRBV19 and TRBJ2-4): DGGITQSPKYLFRKEGQNVTLSCEQNLNHDAMYWYRQDPGQGLRLIYYSQIVNDFQKGDIAEGYSVSREKKESFPLTVTSAQKNPTAFYLCASRQGGENIQYFGAGTRLSVL.

On this clone itself: Other DNA variants within this sample encode the same CDR3. The CDR3 region is CASSLGLAGSSYNEQFF. In DNA, the CDR3 is TGCGCCAGCAGCTTAGGACTAGCGGGGAGCTCCTACAATGAGCAGTTCTTC. The V gene is TRBV5-1, the J gene TRBJ2-1; 12 bases line up with TRBD2. Germline V gene sequence: CDR1 SGHRS, CDR2 YFSETQ. The CDR3 contains 17 residues. J lost 0 bases, V lost 2 bases, and 3 bases had no gene match.

A remark on this clone: This same CDR3 is encoded by further DNA sequences in the sample. The chain has TRBV4-1 and TRBJ2-7, with D tentatively TRBD2 (5 bases). The CDR3 is 13 amino acids. The germline CDR1 and CDR2 sequences are MGHRA and YSYEKL. The V and J ends lost 4 bases and 0 bases respectively, with 7 bases between them. CDR3 protein: CASSLGGSYEQYF. The CDR3 nucleotides read TGCGCCAGCAGCCTAGGAGGCTCCTACGAGCAGTACTTC.

The chain employs TRBV6-5 and TRBJ2-5; D is uncertain. V lost 0 bases and J lost 3, with 8 bases in between. The germline gives CDR1 MNHEY, CDR2 SVGAGI. The CDR3 length is 14 residues. CDR3 nucleotides: TGTGCCAGCAGTTACTCCCCCTACGAAGAGACCCAGTACTTC. Protein product: CASSYSPYEETQYF.

This chain joins TRBV9 and TRBJ2-5, with D maybe TRBD2 (6 bases). V was cut by 0 bases and J by 7 bases, with 28 bases left in between. Germline V gene lookup returns CDR1 SGDLS and CDR2 YYNGEE. There are 19 residues in the CDR3. CDR3 sequence: CASSVAFDVRDAGGWTQYF. The CDR3, as DNA: TGTGCCAGCAGCGTAGCCTTTGACGTCCGGGACGCCGGGGGATGGACCCAGTACTTC.

As concerns this clone: Other DNA sequences in the sample encode the same CDR3. The CDR3 sequence is CASSLGQGANQPQHF. As DNA, the CDR3 is TGCGCCAGCAGCCTTGGACAGGGGGCAAATCAGCCCCAGCATTTT. The J gene is TRBJ1-5, the V gene TRBV4-1; 11 nucleotides agree with TRBD1. This CDR3 region has 15 residues. V lost 4 bases, J lost 4 bases, and 3 bases stayed unmatched. Germline V gives CDR1 MGHRA, CDR2 YSYEKL.

This clone appeared a single time. The chain carries TRBV7-9 and TRBJ1-2, with TRBD1 matching over 8 bases. Trimming removed 4 bases from V and 6 bases from J; junction bases left unmatched: 4. Germline CDR1 is SEHNR and CDR2 is FQNEAQ (reference sequence). The CDR3 contains 13 residues. The CDR3 is CASSYTGGDGYTF. CDR3 DNA sequence: TGTGCCAGCAGCTACACAGGGGGGGATGGCTACACCTTC.

This chain connects TRBV4-2 to TRBJ2-7; 8 nucleotides line up with TRBD1. The V gene's germline CDR1 is LGHNA and CDR2 YNFKEQ. Trimming at V came to 2 bases and at J to 5 bases, leaving 14 bases not matched to a gene. This CDR3 spans 17 amino acids. The CDR3 spells CASSQWGTGNGGDEQYF. In DNA form, the CDR3 reads TGTGCCAGCAGCCAATGGGGGACAGGAAACGGAGGGGACGAGCAGTACTTC.

The V call is TRBV11-1, the J call TRBJ1-1; D gene ambiguous. This CDR3 has 14 amino acids. V was shortened by 5 bases and J by 0 bases, with 10 bases between the two germline ends. Germline assignment: CDR1 SGHAT and CDR2 FQDESV (reference sequence). The chain's CDR3 is CASSLTGVNTEAFF. The CDR3 DNA reads as TGTGCCAGCAGCCTCACCGGGGTGAACACTGAAGCTTTCTTT.